This T cell receptor (beta chain) was profiled in a study of T cell changes during pregnancy in multiple sclerosis. This CDR3 contains 14 residues. Germline values: CDR1 LNHDA, CDR2 SQIVND (reference sequence). J was trimmed by 5 bases and V by 6 bases; bases with no gene match: 2. Sequencing was performed with immunoSEQ multiplex PCR; in TCRdb, only in-frame clones are kept and a portion is missing. This sample has some 54,000 clones, with roughly 93% found just once. The rearrangement links TRBV19 to TRBJ1-4; 11 nucleotides match TRBD1. The starting material was peripheral blood, obtained after pregnancy. This clonotype originated in a female donor with multiple sclerosis, enrolled in a pregnancy study. CDR3 region: CASRGDRGNEKLFF. In nucleotides, the CDR3 is TGTGCCAGTAGAGGGGACAGGGGGAATGAAAAACTGTTTTTT.